The 17 T cell receptor beta chains below all came from one sample that was sequenced in a study of metastatic and nonmetastatic thyroid tumors. TCRdb reprocessed the PCR reads via MiXCR. Altogether about 24,000 clones are present, more than 20% being singletons, with the ten largest covering approximately 12%. Ahead of thyroid surgery, no patient had received treatment of any kind. Sequenced input: tumor tissue. Receptors originate from a male donor with papillary thyroid cancer or a benign thyroid nodule (not recorded which). Some clones in this sample may be carry-over from other donors' samples.

The CDR3 DNA is TGTGCCAGCAGTCCAGTGTGTACGGATTCACCCCTCCACTTT. Translated, it gives CASSPVCTDSPLHF. The V call is TRBV7-9, the J call TRBJ1-6; the D is unclear. CDR1 is SEHNR and CDR2 is FQNEAQ in the germline V gene (reference sequence). V was cut by 6 bases and J by 8 bases, with 14 bases left in between. This CDR3 comprises 14 residues.

In this sample, this clone turned up once. The rearrangement links TRBV11-2 to TRBJ2-7; 9 bases map to TRBD2. CDR3 length: 14 amino acids. Germline trimming cut 5 bases from V and 6 bases from J; bases unmatched to any gene: 8. CDR1 is SGHAT, CDR2 FQNNGV, per germline. CDR3 bases: TGTGCCAGCAGCGCGACTAGCGGTATTCGCGAGCAGTACTTC. Amino acids: CASSATSGIREQYF.

The J gene is TRBJ2-3, the V gene TRBV19, with 7 bases aligning to TRBD1. V trimming: 7 bases; J trimming: 4 bases; junction bases outside the gene matches: 8. This CDR3 is 14 amino acids long. CDR1 and CDR2 from the germline V gene are LNHDA and SQIVND (reference sequence). The CDR3 is CASTKVQGADTQYF. Here the CDR3 DNA reads TGTGCCAGTACCAAAGTCCAGGGGGCAGATACGCAGTATTTT.

A remark on this clone: A read error may account for a junction end that differs from germline. V and J are TRBV5-1 and TRBJ2-1; the D gene could be TRBD1 or TRBD2 (6 bases each). Germline lookup yields CDR1 SGHRS and CDR2 YFSETQ. This CDR3 region has 16 residues. CDR3 amino acids: CARSLEGQTTYNEQLF. CDR3 sequence (DNA): TGCGCCAGAAGCTTGGAGGGACAAACAACCTACAATGAGCAGCTCTTC.

This clone was found a few times. The same CDR3 is also encoded by other DNA sequences in this sample. The V and J genes are TRBV27 and TRBJ2-1, with unresolved D. Trimming took off 5 bases at V and 7 bases at J, with 12 bases between the two ends. The CDR3 totals 13 residues. Germline V gene lookup returns CDR1 MNHEY and CDR2 SMNVEV (reference sequence). This CDR3 is CASSPSRANEQFF. The CDR3 DNA reads TGTGCCAGCAGTCCCTCTAGGGCGAATGAGCAGTTCTTC.

The chain has TRBV27 and TRBJ1-5; D call uncertain. The CDR3 consists of 13 residues. Germline CDR1 and CDR2: MNHEY and SMNVEV (reference sequence). Trimming cost V 3 bases and J 3 bases, with 6 bases left between them. The DNA for the CDR3 is TGTGCCAGCAGTTTGACGGTCAATCAGCCCCAGCATTTT. It is translated as CASSLTVNQPQHF.

With regard to this clone: Compared with germline, one end of the junction differs, possibly owing to a read error. CDR3 residues: CASNPGTSIDELYF. The CDR3 nucleotides read TGTGCCAGCAATCCCGGGACTAGCATTGACGAGCTGTACTTC. The rearrangement uses TRBV6-8 and TRBJ2-7, with TRBD2 matching 9 bases. The CDR3 runs 14 residues. The germline gives CDR1 MNHGY, CDR2 SAAAGT.

Concerning this clone itself: A read error is possible here, since a much larger clone lies one base away. This chain uses TRBV7-2 with TRBJ2-4; D could derive from TRBD1 or TRBD2 (5 bases each). Looked up from germline, CDR1 is SGHTA and CDR2 is FQGNSA. The CDR3 is made up of 13 amino acids. Trimming took off 2 bases at V and 8 bases at J, with 10 bases between the two ends. The CDR3 sequence is CASSLSGRDIQYF. The CDR3 DNA sequence: TGTGCCAGCAGCTTATCGGGGCGGGACATTCAGTACTTC.

This clone was found many times. A junction boundary mismatches the germline segment, possibly from a read error. This rearrangement joins TRBV7-2 to TRBJ2-5, with D perhaps being TRBD1 or TRBD2 (8 bases each). Germline CDR1 is SGHTA and CDR2 is FQGNSA. The CDR3 is made up of 17 amino acids. The CDR3 coding sequence is TGTGCCAGCAGCCGACAGGGGACTAGGGCCTGGAAAGAGGCCCAGTACTTC. Protein product: CASSRQGTRAWKEAQYF.

Concerning this clone itself: This could be a read error, since a much larger clone is one nucleotide away. The chain combines TRBV10-2 with TRBJ1-2; D may be TRBD1 (6 bases). The V gene's germline CDR1 is WSHSY and CDR2 SAAADI. Deletions cut 2 bases from V and 4 bases from J, with 14 bases between. The length of the CDR3 is 15 residues. The CDR3 sequence: CASSEISGAVYGYTF. DNA for the CDR3: TGCGCCAGCAGTGAGATATCGGGGGCGGTCTATGGCTACACCTTC.

This clone was seen a handful of times. This may arise from a read error, as a much more abundant clone is one base away. Additional DNA sequences in this sample encode the identical CDR3. This chain uses TRBV6-2 or TRBV6-3 with TRBJ2-5; D is perhaps TRBD1 (6 bases). The CDR3 extends over 16 amino acids. V lost 9 bases and J 2 bases, leaving 22 bases between the germline ends. The germline gives CDR1 MNHEY, CDR2 SVGEGT. As DNA, the CDR3 is TGTGCCAGTAGTGCGAGGACTGGGGGCCGACAAGAGACCCAGTACTTC. Amino acids: CASSARTGGRQETQYF.

This clone was picked up a small number of times. The V and J genes are TRBV20-1 and TRBJ2-7; 10 bases are a match to TRBD2. Trimming removed 0 bases from V and 4 bases from J; junction bases left unmatched: 6. CDR1 is DFQATT, CDR2 SNEGSKA, per germline (reference sequence). The CDR3 runs 15 residues. The DNA for the CDR3 is TGCAGTGCTAGAGATATAGGACTAGCGGAATACGAGCAGTACTTC. Residues: CSARDIGLAEYEQYF.

This chain joins TRBV11-3 and TRBJ1-2; D is undetermined. Trimming left V 8 bases short and J 12 bases short, with 25 bases between. There are 14 residues in the CDR3. Germline loops: CDR1 SGHNT, CDR2 YENEEA. In nucleotides, the CDR3 is TGTGCCAGCCGAGCTGAAACATCGGCCAGCATCGACACCTTC. Encoded protein: CASRAETSASIDTF.

This clone was found a few times. The sample has other DNA sequences that encode this CDR3 too. This rearrangement joins TRBV7-2 to TRBJ2-3; a weak D match, TRBD1 (5 bases). CDR3 length: 13 amino acids. From germline, CDR1 is SGHTA and CDR2 FQGNSA. V was trimmed by 5 bases and J by 5 bases, leaving 11 bases between them. CDR3 sequence reads: CASSPRDRDTQYF. Here the CDR3 DNA reads TGTGCCAGCAGCCCTCGTGACAGAGATACGCAGTATTTT.

This clone has ten or more counts. The chain uses TRBV6-5 and TRBJ2-2; D is perhaps TRBD1 (6 bases). The CDR3 has 16 amino acids. Germline loops: CDR1 MNHEY, CDR2 SVGAGI. The V end was cut by 0 bases, the J end by 6 bases, with 14 bases between. The CDR3 DNA reads as TGTGCCAGCAGTTACTCGACTCAGGGGTGGCCCGGGGAGCTGTTTTTT. This sequence encodes CASSYSTQGWPGELFF.

At least ten counts were recorded for this clone. The V call is TRBV28, the J call TRBJ2-2, with D unresolved. Germline V lookup: CDR1 MDHEN, CDR2 SYDVKM. The CDR3 runs to 15 residues. V lost 3 bases and J lost 6, with 14 bases in between. Here the CDR3 reads CASSLDRVVPGELFF. DNA of the CDR3: TGTGCCAGCAGTTTGGACCGGGTAGTACCCGGGGAGCTGTTTTTT.

The chain has TRBV20-1 and TRBJ2-1; 7 nucleotides agree with TRBD1. The CDR3 covers 14 residues. The J segment lost 4 bases and the V segment lost 2 bases, leaving 5 bases of the junction unmatched. Germline V lookup: CDR1 DFQATT, CDR2 SNEGSKA (reference sequence). The CDR3 sequence is CSARFRQGYNEQFF. The CDR3 DNA is TGCAGTGCTAGATTTCGACAGGGATACAATGAGCAGTTCTTC.